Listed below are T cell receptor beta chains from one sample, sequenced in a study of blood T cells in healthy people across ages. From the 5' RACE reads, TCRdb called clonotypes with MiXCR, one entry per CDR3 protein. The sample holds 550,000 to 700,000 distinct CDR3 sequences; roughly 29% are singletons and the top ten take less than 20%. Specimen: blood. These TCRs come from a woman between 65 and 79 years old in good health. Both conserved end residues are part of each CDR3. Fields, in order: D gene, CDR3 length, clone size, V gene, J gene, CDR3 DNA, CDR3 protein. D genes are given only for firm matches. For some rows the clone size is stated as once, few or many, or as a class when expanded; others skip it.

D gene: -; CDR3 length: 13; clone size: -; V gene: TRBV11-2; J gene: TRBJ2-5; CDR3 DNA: TGTGCCAGCAGCTTACTCCGGCGAGAGACCCAGTACTTC; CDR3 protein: CASSLLRRETQYF
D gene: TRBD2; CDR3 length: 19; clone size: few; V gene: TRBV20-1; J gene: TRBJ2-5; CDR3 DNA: TGCAGTGCTAGTCCCGAACGGAGAATAGCGGGGGCCCCCCAAGAGACCCAGTACTTC; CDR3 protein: CSASPERRIAGAPQETQYF
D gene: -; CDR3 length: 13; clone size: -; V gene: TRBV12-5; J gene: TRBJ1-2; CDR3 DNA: TGTGCTAGTGGCTCCGGTCGTTGGTATGGCTACACCTTC; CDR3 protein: CASGSGRWYGYTF
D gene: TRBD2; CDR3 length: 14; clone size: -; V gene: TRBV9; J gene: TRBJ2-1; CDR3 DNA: TGTGCCAGCAGCGTAGAGACTAGCGGGGACGGGCAGTTCTTC; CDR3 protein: CASSVETSGDGQFF
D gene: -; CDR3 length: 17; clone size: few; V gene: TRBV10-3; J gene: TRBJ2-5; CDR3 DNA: TGTGCCATCAGTGAGTCGTATGGGGGTTCATCACAAGAGACCCAGTACTTC; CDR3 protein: CAISESYGGSSQETQYF
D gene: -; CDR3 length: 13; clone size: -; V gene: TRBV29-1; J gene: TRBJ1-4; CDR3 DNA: TGCAGCGTTGACGGGGGAGCTAATGAAAAACTGTTTTTT; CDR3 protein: CSVDGGANEKLFF
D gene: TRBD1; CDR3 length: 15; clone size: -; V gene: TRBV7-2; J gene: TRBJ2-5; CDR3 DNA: TGTGCCAGCAGCTTCGCCAGGGGGCGCCAAGAGACCCAGTACTTC; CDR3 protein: CASSFARGRQETQYF
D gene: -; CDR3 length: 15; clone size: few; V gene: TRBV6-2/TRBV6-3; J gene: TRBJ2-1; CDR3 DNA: TGTGCCAGCAGCCGCGACGGAAGCTCCTACAATGAGCAGTTCTTC; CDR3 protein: CASSRDGSSYNEQFF
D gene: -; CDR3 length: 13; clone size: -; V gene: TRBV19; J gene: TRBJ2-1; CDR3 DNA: TGTGCCAGTTGTCGAACGGGCAGGGATGAGCAGTTCTTC; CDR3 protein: CASCRTGRDEQFF
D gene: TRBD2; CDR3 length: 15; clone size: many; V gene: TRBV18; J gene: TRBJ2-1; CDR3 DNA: TGTGCCAGCTCACCACCGATAGCGGGGTACAATGAGCAGTTCTTC; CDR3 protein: CASSPPIAGYNEQFF
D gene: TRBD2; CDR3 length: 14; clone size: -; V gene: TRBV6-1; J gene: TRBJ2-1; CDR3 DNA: TGTGCCAGCCTCCGGACTAGCTCCTACAATGAGCAGTTCTTC; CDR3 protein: CASLRTSSYNEQFF